Listed below are T cell receptor beta chains from one sample, sequenced in a study of blood T cell repertoires in COVID-19. Generated by immunoSEQ multiplex PCR, the TCRdb table keeps only in-frame clones and is missing some. This table holds roughly 250,000 clones, about 89% found once. The sample comprised PBMCs or T cells enriched from blood (not recorded which). The source is a human donor in a cohort exposed to, infected with or recovered from COVID-19 (not recorded which). The donor label of this sample is uncertain. Both conserved end residues are part of each CDR3. The order of the fields is D gene, V gene, J gene, clone size, CDR3 DNA, CDR3 protein. The D gene is left open where the match is weak. Only part of the rows carry a size: once, few, many, or a class if the clone is expanded.

D: TRBD1; V: TRBV7-2; J: TRBJ1-5; size: -; DNA: TGTGCCAGCAGCCCACAGGGGGCTGGGGGTCAGCCCCAGCATTTT; CDR3: CASSPQGAGGQPQHF
D: -; V: TRBV5-1; J: TRBJ1-3; size: -; DNA: TGCGCCAGCAGGTTTGACAGAGGATCTGGAAACACCATATATTTT; CDR3: CASRFDRGSGNTIYF
D: TRBD1; V: TRBV18; J: TRBJ1-3; size: -; DNA: TGTGCCAGCTCACCACCGAGGACAGGGGCGCCAGACTCTGGAAACACCATATATTTT; CDR3: CASSPPRTGAPDSGNTIYF
D: -; V: TRBV5-4; J: TRBJ1-2; size: -; DNA: TGTGCCAGCAGCTTGGGTTCGACAGTTAACTATGGCTACACCTTC; CDR3: CASSLGSTVNYGYTF
D: -; V: TRBV6-4; J: TRBJ1-6; size: -; DNA: TGTGCCAGCAGTGCAGAGGGCAGGGGTTCACCCCTCCACTTT; CDR3: CASSAEGRGSPLHF
D: -; V: TRBV5-4; J: TRBJ2-1; size: -; DNA: TGTGCCAGCAGCCCTAGAGGGATCGAATACAATGAGCAGTTCTTC; CDR3: CASSPRGIEYNEQFF
D: TRBD1; V: TRBV20-1; J: TRBJ2-5; size: -; DNA: TGCAGTGCTAGTACAGGGGGTGAGACCCAGTACTTC; CDR3: CSASTGGETQYF
D: TRBD2; V: TRBV7-2; J: TRBJ2-5; size: -; DNA: TGTGCCAGCAGCTTAGCCCTAGCGGGGGGGGGAGAGACCCAGTACTTC; CDR3: CASSLALAGGGETQYF
D: TRBD1; V: TRBV11-3; J: TRBJ1-1; size: once; DNA: TGTGCCAGCAGCCCCGGGACAGGGAAGGGAGGAAACACTGAAGCTTTCTTT; CDR3: CASSPGTGKGGNTEAFF
D: -; V: TRBV19; J: TRBJ1-2; size: -; DNA: TGTGCCACGACAGGACGCTATGGCTACACCTTC; CDR3: CATTGRYGYTF
D: TRBD1; V: TRBV7-9; J: TRBJ1-1; size: -; DNA: TGTGCCAGCAGCTCAGCCCACAGGGGATTGAACACTGAAGCTTTCTTT; CDR3: CASSSAHRGLNTEAFF
D: TRBD1; V: TRBV5-1; J: TRBJ2-7; size: -; DNA: TGCGCCAGCAGCTTGGATGGGGACAGGGTTGCAGAGCAGTACTTC; CDR3: CASSLDGDRVAEQYF
D: TRBD1; V: TRBV27; J: TRBJ1-2; size: -; DNA: TGTGCCAGCAGTTTTAACAGGGGTTCAGCTAACTATGGCTACACCTTC; CDR3: CASSFNRGSANYGYTF
D: TRBD1; V: TRBV6-4; J: TRBJ1-2; size: -; DNA: TGTGCCAGCACCGGGACAGCTAATATCGACTATGGCTACACCTTC; CDR3: CASTGTANIDYGYTF
D: TRBD2; V: TRBV7-9; J: TRBJ2-5; size: once; DNA: TGTGCCAGCAGCTTAGTAGTAGCGGGGGCCTCAGAGACCCAGTACTTC; CDR3: CASSLVVAGASETQYF
D: -; V: TRBV2; J: TRBJ2-1; size: -; DNA: TGTGCCAGAGATGAGGATAACGGTGAGCAGTTCTTC; CDR3: CARDEDNGEQFF
D: -; V: TRBV6-5; J: TRBJ2-7; size: -; DNA: TGTGCCAGCAGTTACGGTCCCCCCCGGACAAGCTACGAGCAGTACTTC; CDR3: CASSYGPPRTSYEQYF
D: -; V: TRBV19; J: TRBJ1-2; size: -; DNA: TGTGCCAGTAGTATTCTAAATCTTAACTATGGCTACACCTTC; CDR3: CASSILNLNYGYTF
D: -; V: TRBV4-2; J: TRBJ2-1; size: -; DNA: TGTGCCAGCAGCCAAGATCCCACCCTGAGCTCCTACAATGAGCAGTTCTTC; CDR3: CASSQDPTLSSYNEQFF
D: -; V: TRBV18; J: TRBJ2-2; size: -; DNA: TGTGCCAGCTCAAGATGGCAGGGTGACGCGAACACCGGGGAGCTGTTTTTT; CDR3: CASSRWQGDANTGELFF
D: -; V: TRBV30; J: TRBJ1-2; size: -; DNA: TGTGCCTGGAGTGAAGGGGATGGGATCTATGGCTACACCTTC; CDR3: CAWSEGDGIYGYTF
D: TRBD1; V: TRBV6-5; J: TRBJ1-1; size: -; DNA: TGTGCCAGCAGCGGCCTCGGGACAGGGGTGACTGAAGCTTTCTTT; CDR3: CASSGLGTGVTEAFF